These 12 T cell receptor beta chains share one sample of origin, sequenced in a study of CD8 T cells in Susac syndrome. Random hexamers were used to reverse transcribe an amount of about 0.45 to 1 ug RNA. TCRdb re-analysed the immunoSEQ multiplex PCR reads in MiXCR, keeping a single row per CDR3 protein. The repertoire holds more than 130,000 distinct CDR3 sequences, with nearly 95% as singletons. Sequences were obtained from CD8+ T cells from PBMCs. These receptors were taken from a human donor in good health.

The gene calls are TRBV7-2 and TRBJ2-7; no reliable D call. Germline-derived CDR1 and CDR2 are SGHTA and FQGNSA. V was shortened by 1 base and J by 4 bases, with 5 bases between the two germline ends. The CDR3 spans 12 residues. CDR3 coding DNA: TGTGCCAGCAGCTTAGTCGTTTACGAGCAGTACTTC. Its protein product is CASSLVVYEQYF.

For the CDR3, the DNA is TGTGCCAGCAGTCATGGGATATACAATGAGCAGTTCTTC. Translated: CASSHGIYNEQFF. This rearrangement joins TRBV27 to TRBJ2-1; unclear D gene. Germline values: CDR1 MNHEY, CDR2 SMNVEV (reference sequence). This CDR3 region has 13 residues. Trimming took off 5 bases at V and 4 bases at J, with 9 bases between the two ends.

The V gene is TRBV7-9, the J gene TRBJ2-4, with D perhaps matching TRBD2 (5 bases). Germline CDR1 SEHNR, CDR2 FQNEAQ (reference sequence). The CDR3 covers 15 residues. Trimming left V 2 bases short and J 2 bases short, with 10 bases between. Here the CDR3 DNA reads TGTGCCAGCAGCTTATCGGGGTTCACCAAAAACATTCAGTACTTC. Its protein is CASSLSGFTKNIQYF.

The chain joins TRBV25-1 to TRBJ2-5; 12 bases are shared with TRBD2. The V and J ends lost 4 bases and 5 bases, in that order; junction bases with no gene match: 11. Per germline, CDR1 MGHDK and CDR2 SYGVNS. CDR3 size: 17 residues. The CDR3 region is CASSGGMLAGGLETQYF. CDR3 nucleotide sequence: TGTGCCAGCAGTGGGGGAATGCTAGCGGGAGGGCTGGAGACCCAGTACTTC.

The CDR3 loop is CASSQQGTYNEQFF. CDR3 sequence (DNA): TGTGCCAGCAGCCAACAGGGGACCTACAATGAGCAGTTCTTC. V and J are TRBV12-3 or TRBV12-4 and TRBJ2-1; the match to TRBD1 covers 7 bases. The CDR3 sequence is 14 residues long. Germline trimming cut 6 bases from V and 2 bases from J; bases unmatched to any gene: 4.

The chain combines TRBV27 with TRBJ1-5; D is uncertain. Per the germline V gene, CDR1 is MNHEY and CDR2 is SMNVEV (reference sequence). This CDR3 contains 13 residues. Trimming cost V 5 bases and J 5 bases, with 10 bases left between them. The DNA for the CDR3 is TGTGCCAGCAGTCCGAGGCTAGATCAGCCCCAGCATTTT. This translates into CASSPRLDQPQHF.

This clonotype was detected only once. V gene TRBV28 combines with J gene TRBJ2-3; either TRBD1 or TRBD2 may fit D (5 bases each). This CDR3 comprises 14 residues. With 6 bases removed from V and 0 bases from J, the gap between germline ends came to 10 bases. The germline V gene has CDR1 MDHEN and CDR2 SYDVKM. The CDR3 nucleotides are TGTGCCAGCAGGGGACCGGGCAGCACAGATACGCAGTATTTT. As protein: CASRGPGSTDTQYF.

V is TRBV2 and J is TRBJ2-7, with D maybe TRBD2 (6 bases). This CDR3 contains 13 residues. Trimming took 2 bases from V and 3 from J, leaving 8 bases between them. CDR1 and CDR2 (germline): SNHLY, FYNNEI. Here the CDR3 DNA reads TGTGCCAGCAGTGAACGGGACTTCTACGAGCAGTACTTC. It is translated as CASSERDFYEQYF.

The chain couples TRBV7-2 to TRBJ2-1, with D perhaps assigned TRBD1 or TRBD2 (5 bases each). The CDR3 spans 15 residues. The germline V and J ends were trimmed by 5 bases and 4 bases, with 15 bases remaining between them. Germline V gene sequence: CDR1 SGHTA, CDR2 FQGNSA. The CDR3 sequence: CASSPLGPNYNEQFF. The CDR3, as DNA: TGTGCCAGCAGCCCCTTGGGACCCAATTACAATGAGCAGTTCTTC.

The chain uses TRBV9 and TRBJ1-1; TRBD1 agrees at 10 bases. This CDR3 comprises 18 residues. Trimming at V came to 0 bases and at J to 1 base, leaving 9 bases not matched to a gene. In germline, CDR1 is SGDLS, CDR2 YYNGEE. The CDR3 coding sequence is TGTGCCAGCAGCGTAGCTAAGGGGACAGGGGAGGGGAACACTGAAGCTTTCTTT. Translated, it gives CASSVAKGTGEGNTEAFF.

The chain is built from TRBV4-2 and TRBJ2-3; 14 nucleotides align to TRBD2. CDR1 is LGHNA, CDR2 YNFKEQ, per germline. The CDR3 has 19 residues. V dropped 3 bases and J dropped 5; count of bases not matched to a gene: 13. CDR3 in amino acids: CASSQPPGLAGVSGDTQYF. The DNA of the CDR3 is TGTGCCAGCAGCCAGCCGCCGGGACTAGCGGGAGTTAGCGGAGATACGCAGTATTTT.

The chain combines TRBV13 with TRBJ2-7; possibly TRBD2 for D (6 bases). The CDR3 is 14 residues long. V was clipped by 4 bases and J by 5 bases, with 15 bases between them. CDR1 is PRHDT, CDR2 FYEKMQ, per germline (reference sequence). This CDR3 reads CASSSRGGDHEQYF. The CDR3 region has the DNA TGTGCCAGCAGCTCCCGGGGAGGTGACCACGAGCAGTACTTC.